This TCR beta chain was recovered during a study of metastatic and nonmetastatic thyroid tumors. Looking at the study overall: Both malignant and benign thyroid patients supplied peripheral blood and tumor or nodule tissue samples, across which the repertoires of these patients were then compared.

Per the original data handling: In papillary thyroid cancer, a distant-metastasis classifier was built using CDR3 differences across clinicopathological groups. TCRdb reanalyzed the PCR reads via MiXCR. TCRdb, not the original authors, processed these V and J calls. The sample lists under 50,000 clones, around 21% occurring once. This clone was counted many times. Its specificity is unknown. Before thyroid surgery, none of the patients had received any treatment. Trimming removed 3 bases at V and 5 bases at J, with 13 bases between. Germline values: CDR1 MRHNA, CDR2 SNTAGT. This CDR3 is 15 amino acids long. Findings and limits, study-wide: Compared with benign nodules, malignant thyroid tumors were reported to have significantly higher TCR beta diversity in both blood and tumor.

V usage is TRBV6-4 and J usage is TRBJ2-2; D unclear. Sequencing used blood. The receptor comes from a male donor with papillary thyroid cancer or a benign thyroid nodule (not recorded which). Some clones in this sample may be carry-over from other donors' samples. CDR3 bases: TGTGCCAGCAGTGAAGACACGGGCTCTACCGGGGAGCTGTTTTTT. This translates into CASSEDTGSTGELFF.